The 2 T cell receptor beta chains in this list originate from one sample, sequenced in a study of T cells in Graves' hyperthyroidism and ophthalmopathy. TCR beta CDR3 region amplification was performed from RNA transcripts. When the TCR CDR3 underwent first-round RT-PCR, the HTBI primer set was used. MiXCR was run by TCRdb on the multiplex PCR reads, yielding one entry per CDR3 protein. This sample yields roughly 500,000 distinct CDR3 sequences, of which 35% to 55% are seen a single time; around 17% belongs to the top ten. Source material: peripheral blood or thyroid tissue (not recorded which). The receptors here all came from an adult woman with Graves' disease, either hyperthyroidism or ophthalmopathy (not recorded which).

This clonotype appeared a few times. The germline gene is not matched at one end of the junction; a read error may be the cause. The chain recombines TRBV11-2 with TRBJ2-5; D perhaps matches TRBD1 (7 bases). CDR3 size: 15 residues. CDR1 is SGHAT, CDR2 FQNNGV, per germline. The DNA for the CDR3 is TGCGCCAGCAGCCTCCAGGGGGGACTTCAAGAGACCCAGTACTTC. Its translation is CASSLQGGLQETQYF.

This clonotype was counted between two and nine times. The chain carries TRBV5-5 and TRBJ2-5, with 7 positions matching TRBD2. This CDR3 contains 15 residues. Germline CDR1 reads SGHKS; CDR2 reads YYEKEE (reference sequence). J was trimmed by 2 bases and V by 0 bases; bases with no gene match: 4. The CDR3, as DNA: TGTGCCAGCAGCTTGGCCTCGGGAGGTCAAGAGACCCAGTACTTC. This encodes CASSLASGGQETQYF.